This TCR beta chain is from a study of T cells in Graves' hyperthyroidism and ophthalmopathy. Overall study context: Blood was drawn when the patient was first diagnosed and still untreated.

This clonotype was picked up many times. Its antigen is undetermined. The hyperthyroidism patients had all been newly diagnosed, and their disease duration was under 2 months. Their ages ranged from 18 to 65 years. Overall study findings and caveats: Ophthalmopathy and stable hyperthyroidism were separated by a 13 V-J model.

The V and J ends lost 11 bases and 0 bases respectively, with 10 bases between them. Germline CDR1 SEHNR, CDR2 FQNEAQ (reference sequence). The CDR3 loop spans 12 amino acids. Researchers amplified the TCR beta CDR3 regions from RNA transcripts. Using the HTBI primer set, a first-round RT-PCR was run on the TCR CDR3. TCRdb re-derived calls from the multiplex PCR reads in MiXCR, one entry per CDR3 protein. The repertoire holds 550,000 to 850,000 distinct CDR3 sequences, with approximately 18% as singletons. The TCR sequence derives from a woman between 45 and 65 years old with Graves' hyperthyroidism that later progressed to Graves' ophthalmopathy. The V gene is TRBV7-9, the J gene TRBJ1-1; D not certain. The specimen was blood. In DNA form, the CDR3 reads TGTGCCGGTAGAGGGCTGAACACTGAAGCTTTCTTT. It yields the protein CAGRGLNTEAFF.